This T cell receptor beta chain is drawn from a study of blood T cell repertoires in COVID-19. TCRdb's table, derived via immunoSEQ multiplex PCR, lists solely in-frame clones and lacks some. The data show about 220,000 clones, with 87% seen just once and 1.5% to 2% held by the top ten. The CDR3 is 18 residues long. From germline, CDR1 is LNHDA and CDR2 SQIVND (reference sequence). V lost 3 bases to trimming and J lost 4 bases, with 19 bases between them. The sequence was collected from a man aged 40-55 years with active or convalescent COVID-19. Sequencing input: peripheral blood. J is TRBJ2-6 and V is TRBV19; perhaps TRBD1 as D (5 bases). The CDR3 loop reads CASSMIAQGISGANVLTF. In nucleotides, the CDR3 is TGTGCCAGTAGTATGATCGCGCAGGGAATTTCAGGGGCCAACGTCCTGACTTTC.